This T cell receptor (beta chain) comes out of a study of Ad26.COV2.S vaccination and SARS-CoV-2 variants. Study-level background: Ad26.COV2.S, an intramuscular injection, was given once or twice 56 days apart.

V was clipped by 2 bases and J by 4 bases, with 26 bases between them. CDR3 length: 19 amino acids. The V gene's germline CDR1 is KGHSH and CDR2 LQKENI. Treatment denoted: over 15 received Ad26.COV2.S at low or high dose, single or two shots; about five received placebo; per-sample allocation not given. Collection of the samples took place on day 63 after the first injection of vaccine or placebo. Cohort 1b enrolled adults aged 18-55 years in Boston. Sequencing used immunoSEQ multiplex PCR; TCRdb keeps in-frame clones, though not all of them. The sample lists about 350,000 clones; about 86% were seen once. As concerns this clone: Its antigen is unidentified.

Study observations and caveats: It was vaccine recipients, not placebo recipients, who had the higher spike-specific TCR breadth.

V gene TRBV18 combines with J gene TRBJ1-1; D remains ambiguous. This receptor was taken from a person aged 18-60 years who received the Ad26.COV2.S COVID-19 vaccine or a placebo. The sequencing here drew on peripheral blood, taken in a trial of Ad26.COV2.S vaccine versus placebo. CDR3 coding DNA: TGTGCCAGCTCACCATTGGGATCAAATGGACTTAATCCGGTCACTGAAGCTTTCTTT. As protein: CASSPLGSNGLNPVTEAFF. Combining the CDR3 with reference TRBV18 and TRBJ1-1 gives the whole variable domain NAGVMQNPRHLVRRRGQEARLRCSPMKGHSHVYWYRQLPEEGLKFMVYLQKENIIDESGMPKERFSAEFPKEGPSILRIQQVVRGDSAAYFCASSPLGSNGLNPVTEAFFGQGTRLTVV.